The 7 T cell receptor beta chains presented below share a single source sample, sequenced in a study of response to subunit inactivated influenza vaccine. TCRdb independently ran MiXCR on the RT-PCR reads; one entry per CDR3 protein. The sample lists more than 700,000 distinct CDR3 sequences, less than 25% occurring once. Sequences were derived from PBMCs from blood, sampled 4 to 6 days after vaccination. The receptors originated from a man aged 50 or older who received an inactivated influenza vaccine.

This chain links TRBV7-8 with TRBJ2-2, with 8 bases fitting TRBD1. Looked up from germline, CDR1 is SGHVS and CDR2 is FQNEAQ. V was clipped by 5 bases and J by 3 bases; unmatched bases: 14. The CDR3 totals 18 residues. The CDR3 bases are TGTGCCAGCAGCATCGACTTTTTTCTCAGGGGGCACACCGGGGAGCTGTTTTTT. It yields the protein CASSIDFFLRGHTGELFF.

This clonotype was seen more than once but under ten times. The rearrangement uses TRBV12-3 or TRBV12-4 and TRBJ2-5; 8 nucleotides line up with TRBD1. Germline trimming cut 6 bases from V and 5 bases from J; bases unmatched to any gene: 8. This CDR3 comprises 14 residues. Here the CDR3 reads CASRIQGAGETQYF. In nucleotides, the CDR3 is TGTGCCAGCAGAATCCAGGGGGCAGGGGAGACCCAGTACTTC.

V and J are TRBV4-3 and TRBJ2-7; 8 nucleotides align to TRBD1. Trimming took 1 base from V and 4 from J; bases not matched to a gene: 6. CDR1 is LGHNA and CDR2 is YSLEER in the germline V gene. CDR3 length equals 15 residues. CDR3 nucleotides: TGCGCCAGCAGCCAAGCTTGGCAGGGGGCTTACGAGCAGTACTTC. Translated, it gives CASSQAWQGAYEQYF.

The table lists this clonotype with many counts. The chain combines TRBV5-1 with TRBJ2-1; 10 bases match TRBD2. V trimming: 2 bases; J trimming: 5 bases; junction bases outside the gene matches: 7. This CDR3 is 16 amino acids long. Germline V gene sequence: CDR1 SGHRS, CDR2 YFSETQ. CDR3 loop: CASSFASGGRNNEQFF. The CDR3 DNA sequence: TGCGCCAGCAGCTTTGCTAGCGGGGGCCGAAACAATGAGCAGTTCTTC.

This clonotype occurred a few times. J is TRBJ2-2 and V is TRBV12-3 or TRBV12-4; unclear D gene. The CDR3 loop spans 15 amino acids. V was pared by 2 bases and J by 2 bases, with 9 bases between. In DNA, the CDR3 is TGTGCCAGCAGTTTAAAACAGTTCAACACCGGGGAGCTGTTTTTT. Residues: CASSLKQFNTGELFF.

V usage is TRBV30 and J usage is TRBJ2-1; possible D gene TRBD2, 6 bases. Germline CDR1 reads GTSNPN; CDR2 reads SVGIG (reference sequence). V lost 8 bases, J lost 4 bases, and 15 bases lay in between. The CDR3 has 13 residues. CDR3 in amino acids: CAGSWDWYNEQFF. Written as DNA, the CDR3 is TGTGCCGGTAGTTGGGACTGGTACAATGAGCAGTTCTTC.

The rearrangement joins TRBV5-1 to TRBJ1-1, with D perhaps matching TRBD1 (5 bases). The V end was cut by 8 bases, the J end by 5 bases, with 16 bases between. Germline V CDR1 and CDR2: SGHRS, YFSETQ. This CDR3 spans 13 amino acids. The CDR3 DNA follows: TGCGCCAGTGCCCACAGGATGGAGACTGAAGCTTTCTTT. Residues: CASAHRMETEAFF.